This T cell receptor (beta chain) was observed in a study of T cell responses to AZD1222 COVID-19 vaccine. As for the study in general: Second-dose timings of about 4 or about 12 weeks were pooled. General study findings and limits: Across spike, vaccine-associated CD4 TCRs were found, dominant at 160-218 and 743-854. Seropositive AZD1222 recipients at baseline numbered only five or six.

The CDR3 length is 13 residues. Per germline, CDR1 SGHDN and CDR2 FVKESK. With 1 base removed from V and 5 bases from J, the gap between germline ends came to 8 bases. Clones were sequenced by immunoSEQ multiplex PCR, and TCRdb holds only the in-frame ones, with some missing. The table records 150,000 to 200,000 clones, 85% to 95% of them present only once. As for this clone: Its antigen remains unidentified.

This specimen consisted of peripheral blood, obtained on day 0 of AZD1222 vaccination. The chain links TRBV14 to TRBJ1-2; D gene unclear. The origin of this receptor is an adult in good health. The CDR3 nucleotides are TGTGCCAGCAGCCAAGTGGGGAATTATGGCTACACCTTC. This sequence encodes CASSQVGNYGYTF.